This TCR beta chain came from a study of shared clonotypes between healthy human individuals. The study, taken as a whole, reports: Among four donors, roughly 5% of naive CD4 clonotypes were found in common.

Naive-designated CD8 cells lacked CD45RO, were positively enriched for CCR7, and omitted terminally differentiated effector memory CD45RA+ cells. Germline V lookup: CDR1 SGHDT, CDR2 YYEEEE. The CDR3 covers 13 residues. V was cut by 4 bases and J by 0 bases, with 8 bases left in between. The table came from immunoSEQ multiplex PCR; TCRdb's copy has only in-frame clones and leaves some out. Among roughly 2.1 million clones listed, more than 85% were seen once. This clone was seen just once. Its antigen is currently unknown. This chain connects TRBV5-6 to TRBJ2-7; D perhaps matches TRBD1 (6 bases). Sequenced material: naive CD8+ T cells from PBMCs. This receptor was obtained from a man aged 18 to 35 in good health. Some clones in this sample may be carry-over from other donors' samples. The CDR3 region has the DNA TGTGCCAGCAGCGTAGGGGGCTCCTACGAGCAGTACTTC. Amino acid sequence: CASSVGGSYEQYF.